This T cell receptor (beta chain) was recorded in a study of T cells in localized non-small cell lung cancer. Germline loops: CDR1 MDHEN, CDR2 SYDVKM. V was trimmed by 5 bases and J by 5 bases, leaving 6 bases between them. The CDR3 contains 11 residues. Of note for this clone: Its specificity is unknown.

Clones were read by immunoSEQ multiplex PCR, and TCRdb kept only the in-frame ones, dropping some. The table records 35,000 to 45,000 clones, around 75% of them present only once. Overall study results and limits: Adjacent uninvolved lung tissue had the highest T cell clonality, exceeding tumor.

The sample consisted of PBMCs, taken before any cancer treatment. The receptor was isolated from a woman aged 35-70 years with stage II squamous cell lung carcinoma. This rearrangement joins TRBV28 to TRBJ1-2; D is undetermined. For the CDR3, the DNA is TGTGCCAGCAGTCGCGGGTATGGCTACACCTTC. Translation: CASSRGYGYTF.